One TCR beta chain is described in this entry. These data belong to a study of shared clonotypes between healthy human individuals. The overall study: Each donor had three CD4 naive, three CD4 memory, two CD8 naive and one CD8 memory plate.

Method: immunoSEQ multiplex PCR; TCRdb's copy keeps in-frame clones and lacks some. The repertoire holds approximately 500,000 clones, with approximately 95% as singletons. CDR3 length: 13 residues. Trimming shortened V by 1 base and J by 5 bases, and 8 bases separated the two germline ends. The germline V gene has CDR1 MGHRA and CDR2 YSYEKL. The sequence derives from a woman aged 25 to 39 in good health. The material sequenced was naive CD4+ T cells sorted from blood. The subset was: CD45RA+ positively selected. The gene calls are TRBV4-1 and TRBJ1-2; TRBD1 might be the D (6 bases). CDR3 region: CASSQGTDYGYTF. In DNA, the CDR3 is TGCGCCAGCAGCCAAGGGACAGATTATGGCTACACCTTC.